This TCR delta chain was recovered during a study of gamma-delta chains in newborns, infants, children. Study as a whole: Microbial exposure reportedly drives polyclonal innate γδ T cell expansion after birth.

The CDR3 is 16 residues long. V lost 2 bases, J lost 2 bases, and 8 bases stayed unmatched. Germline V gives CDR1 GEAIGNYY, CDR2 EKD. TCRdb re-analyzed the reads via CATT. In the table there are 5,400 or so delta-chain clones, approximately 17% of which are singletons. This clone occurred a few times. Other DNA sequences of this sample code for an identical CDR3. This receptor was obtained from a child who was a newborn, infant or young child, either healthy, febrile or measles-vaccinated (not recorded which). The chain employs TRDV2 and TRDJ1; 9 positions agree with TRDD3. The specimen sequenced was blood. The CDR3 DNA reads TGTGCCTGTGACATACTGGGGGACCCGGGGACCGATAAACTCATCTTT. It encodes CACDILGDPGTDKLIF.